This T cell receptor (beta chain) is from a study of regulatory T cells in long-lasting Graves disease. Described time point: newly diagnosed GD, antithyroid drugs for less than 3 months. Isolated PBMC RNA provided the starting material for the TCR library. CDR3 size: 12 residues. V was trimmed by 8 bases and J by 0 bases, leaving 7 bases between them. Per germline, CDR1 SGHTA and CDR2 FQGTGA. This clonotype appeared a few times. What it recognizes is unknown. General observations from the study: Whereas new patients shared 800 to 1,000 public clonotypes, persistent patients shared more, at about 2,500.

TCR beta libraries were built with iRepertoire HTBI primers and Arm-PCR of CDR3 regions. TCRdb re-analysed the multiplex PCR reads in MiXCR, keeping a single row per CDR3 protein. Of approximately 350,000 distinct CDR3 sequences detected, around 15% appear once; the ten largest clones hold 25% to 30%. This sample also appeared in a second study, on T cells in Graves' hyperthyroidism and ophthalmopathy. As that report states: A first-round RT-PCR of the TCR CDR3 used the HTBI primer set.

The chain links TRBV7-3 to TRBJ2-5; D gene unclear. The TCR sequence derives from a man aged 40-55 years with Graves disease. Sequences were derived from peripheral blood mononuclear cells (PBMCs), sampled at new diagnosis, from a patient treated with antithyroid drugs. The CDR3, as DNA: TGTGCCAGCTCGGCCAACCAAGAGACCCAGTACTTC. Translating it yields CASSANQETQYF. The full variable domain, its missing parts supplied by reference TRBV7-3 and TRBJ2-5, is GAGVSQTPSNKVTEKGKYVELRCDPISGHTALYWYRQSLGQGPEFLIYFQGTGAADDSGLPNDRFFAVRPEGSVSTLKIQRTERGDSAVYLCASSANQETQYFGPGTRLLVL.